A selection of T cell receptor beta chains follows, all from one sample in a study of T cell responses to AZD1222 COVID-19 vaccine. The method was immunoSEQ multiplex PCR; TCRdb's version includes in-frame clones alone and lacks a portion of them. The table lists 150,000 to 200,000 clones, around 93% of them singletons. Sample: peripheral blood, taken on day 0 of AZD1222 vaccination. The receptor source for this set is an adult in good health. Each CDR3 is given with its conserved first and last residue. The order of the fields is J gene, D gene, V gene, clone size, CDR3 protein, CDR3 DNA. The D gene is left open where the match is weak. Part of the rows lack a size; the others show once, few, many or a class for expanded clones.

j_call: TRBJ2-1
d_call: -
v_call: TRBV15
clone_size: -
cdr3_aa: CATSRIGLDGNNEQFF
cdr3_nt: TGTGCCACCAGCAGGATAGGACTCGACGGAAACAATGAGCAGTTCTTC

j_call: TRBJ2-4
d_call: -
v_call: TRBV6-1
clone_size: -
cdr3_aa: CASSEWGQGGGKNIQYF
cdr3_nt: TGTGCCAGCAGTGAATGGGGTCAGGGCGGTGGCAAAAACATTCAGTACTTC

j_call: TRBJ1-2
d_call: -
v_call: TRBV12-3/TRBV12-4
clone_size: once
cdr3_aa: CASSLRYTGYTF
cdr3_nt: TGTGCCAGCAGTTTAAGGTATACTGGCTACACCTTC

j_call: TRBJ1-1
d_call: -
v_call: TRBV7-3
clone_size: -
cdr3_aa: CASSVDPTAGTEAFF
cdr3_nt: TGTGCCAGCAGCGTAGACCCGACAGCGGGAACTGAAGCTTTCTTT

j_call: TRBJ1-5
d_call: TRBD1
v_call: TRBV7-9
clone_size: -
cdr3_aa: CASSIGQGALQPQHF
cdr3_nt: TGTGCCAGCAGCATAGGACAGGGGGCATTACAGCCCCAGCATTTT

j_call: TRBJ2-1
d_call: -
v_call: TRBV21-1
clone_size: -
cdr3_aa: CASSTDRENHEQFF
cdr3_nt: TGTGCCAGCAGCACGGACAGGGAGAACCATGAGCAGTTCTTC

j_call: TRBJ1-5
d_call: -
v_call: TRBV12-3/TRBV12-4
clone_size: -
cdr3_aa: CASSYGGRQPQHF
cdr3_nt: TGTGCCAGCAGTTATGGGGGGCGTCAGCCCCAGCATTTT

j_call: TRBJ1-2
d_call: -
v_call: TRBV7-3
clone_size: -
cdr3_aa: CASSLKAGLGYTF
cdr3_nt: TGTGCCAGCAGCTTAAAGGCGGGACTCGGCTACACCTTC

j_call: TRBJ2-5
d_call: -
v_call: TRBV19
clone_size: few
cdr3_aa: CASMTGETQYF
cdr3_nt: TGTGCCAGTATGACGGGGGAGACCCAGTACTTC

j_call: TRBJ1-5
d_call: -
v_call: TRBV4-1
clone_size: -
cdr3_aa: CASSQVPGFGDQPQHF
cdr3_nt: TGCGCCAGCAGCCAAGTGCCAGGGTTCGGGGATCAGCCCCAGCATTTT

j_call: TRBJ1-1
d_call: TRBD1
v_call: TRBV6-5
clone_size: -
cdr3_aa: CASRPGQGGNTEAFF
cdr3_nt: TGTGCCAGCAGGCCGGGACAGGGGGGTAACACTGAAGCTTTCTTT

j_call: TRBJ2-7
d_call: -
v_call: TRBV18
clone_size: -
cdr3_aa: CASSPQFYEQYF
cdr3_nt: TGTGCCAGCTCACCCCAGTTCTACGAGCAGTACTTC

j_call: TRBJ2-2
d_call: -
v_call: TRBV24-1
clone_size: -
cdr3_aa: CATSAGSSNTGELFF
cdr3_nt: TGTGCCACCAGCGCAGGGTCCTCGAACACCGGGGAGCTGTTTTTT

j_call: TRBJ2-3
d_call: TRBD2
v_call: TRBV7-9
clone_size: -
cdr3_aa: CASGLAGPDTQYF
cdr3_nt: TGTGCCAGTGGGCTAGCGGGGCCAGATACGCAGTATTTT

j_call: TRBJ2-5
d_call: -
v_call: TRBV2
clone_size: -
cdr3_aa: CASRAILETQYF
cdr3_nt: TGTGCCAGCAGGGCGATATTGGAGACCCAGTACTTC

j_call: TRBJ1-1
d_call: -
v_call: TRBV7-3
clone_size: -
cdr3_aa: CASSLTSIQNTEAFF
cdr3_nt: TGTGCCAGCAGCTTAACGTCCATCCAGAACACTGAAGCTTTCTTT

j_call: TRBJ2-2
d_call: TRBD2
v_call: TRBV28
clone_size: -
cdr3_aa: CASSSHSGVGGELFF
cdr3_nt: TGTGCCAGCAGTTCCCATAGCGGGGTAGGCGGGGAGCTGTTTTTT

j_call: TRBJ2-5
d_call: TRBD2
v_call: TRBV28
clone_size: -
cdr3_aa: CASSSLAGVETQYF
cdr3_nt: TGTGCCAGCAGTTCACTAGCGGGAGTAGAGACCCAGTACTTC

j_call: TRBJ1-4
d_call: -
v_call: TRBV4-2
clone_size: -
cdr3_aa: CASSPGSGNEKLFF
cdr3_nt: TGTGCCAGCAGCCCGGGGAGTGGTAATGAAAAACTGTTTTTT

j_call: TRBJ2-7
d_call: -
v_call: TRBV29-1
clone_size: -
cdr3_aa: CSVVRAYEQYF
cdr3_nt: TGCAGCGTTGTCCGGGCCTACGAGCAGTACTTC

j_call: TRBJ1-2
d_call: -
v_call: TRBV7-9
clone_size: few
cdr3_aa: CASSLVDEVTSGYTF
cdr3_nt: TGTGCCAGCAGCTTAGTCGACGAGGTGACGAGCGGCTACACCTTC

j_call: TRBJ1-2
d_call: -
v_call: TRBV11-2
clone_size: -
cdr3_aa: CASSLVPGGRYGYTF
cdr3_nt: TGTGCCAGCAGCTTAGTCCCGGGGGGGCGCTATGGCTACACCTTC

j_call: TRBJ1-4
d_call: -
v_call: TRBV4-2
clone_size: -
cdr3_aa: CASSQVGRGAEEEKLFF
cdr3_nt: TGTGCCAGCAGCCAAGTCGGTAGGGGGGCGGAAGAGGAAAAACTGTTTTTT

j_call: TRBJ1-5
d_call: -
v_call: TRBV2
clone_size: -
cdr3_aa: CASSDGGRGNQPQHF
cdr3_nt: TGTGCCAGCAGTGACGGGGGGAGGGGCAATCAGCCCCAGCATTTT

j_call: TRBJ2-4
d_call: -
v_call: TRBV6-6
clone_size: -
cdr3_aa: CASKQNHGKNIQYF
cdr3_nt: TGTGCCAGCAAACAGAATCATGGCAAAAACATTCAGTACTTC

j_call: TRBJ1-1
d_call: TRBD1
v_call: TRBV30
clone_size: -
cdr3_aa: CAWSPQGARGAFF
cdr3_nt: TGTGCCTGGAGCCCACAGGGGGCGAGAGGGGCTTTCTTT

j_call: TRBJ2-5
d_call: TRBD1
v_call: TRBV5-1
clone_size: -
cdr3_aa: CASSLRQGRETQYF
cdr3_nt: TGCGCCAGCAGCTTAAGACAGGGAAGAGAGACCCAGTACTTC

j_call: TRBJ1-2
d_call: -
v_call: TRBV27
clone_size: -
cdr3_aa: CASSLSSQGPMNGYTF
cdr3_nt: TGTGCCAGCAGTTTATCTTCACAGGGCCCTATGAATGGCTACACCTTC

j_call: TRBJ2-1
d_call: -
v_call: TRBV29-1
clone_size: once
cdr3_aa: CSAPGPVGNEQFF
cdr3_nt: TGCAGCGCCCCGGGACCCGTAGGGAATGAGCAGTTCTTC

j_call: TRBJ2-7
d_call: -
v_call: TRBV28
clone_size: -
cdr3_aa: CASSLVFAYEQYF
cdr3_nt: TGTGCCAGCAGTTTAGTATTTGCCTACGAGCAGTACTTC

j_call: TRBJ1-4
d_call: TRBD1
v_call: TRBV5-1
clone_size: -
cdr3_aa: CASSSRRDRGREKLFF
cdr3_nt: TGCGCCAGCAGCTCACGAAGGGACAGGGGAAGGGAAAAACTGTTTTTT